These 28 T cell receptor beta chains were sequenced from one sample in a study of cytomegalovirus exposure and HLA in healthy donors. Only in-frame clones appear in the TCRdb table, and some are missing; sequencing was by immunoSEQ multiplex PCR. The repertoire holds 150,000 to 200,000 clones, 85% to 90% seen once, with over 9% in the top ten. The source material was PBMCs. The receptors derive from a woman between 18 and 29 years old in good health and CMV-seropositive.

V is TRBV13 and J is TRBJ2-7; TRBD2 matches at 11 bases. CDR3 length: 14 amino acids. Per the germline V gene, CDR1 is PRHDT and CDR2 is FYEKMQ (reference sequence). The V and J ends lost 5 bases and 2 bases, in that order; junction bases with no gene match: 2. This chain's CDR3 is CASSMTSGTYEQYF. The CDR3 DNA is TGTGCCAGCAGCATGACTAGCGGGACCTACGAGCAGTACTTC. The entire variable domain, with the rest obtained from reference TRBV13 and TRBJ2-7, is as follows: AAGVIQSPRHLIKEKRETATLKCYPIPRHDTVYWYQQGPGQDPQFLISFYEKMQSDKGSIPDRFSAQQFSDYHSELNMSSLELGDSALYFCASSMTSGTYEQYFGPGTRLTVT.

This sequence joins TRBV6-4 and TRBJ1-2; 9 bases match TRBD1. Trimming took 3 bases from V and 4 from J; bases not matched to a gene: 6. Germline V gene data show CDR1 as MRHNA and CDR2 as SNTAGT. This CDR3 is built from 15 residues. DNA for the CDR3: TGTGCCAGCAGTGATAACAGGGGGCGCTTCTATGGCTACACCTTC. Amino acids: CASSDNRGRFYGYTF.

V is TRBV4-2 and J is TRBJ2-1; 8 bases agree with TRBD2. Germline-derived CDR1 and CDR2 are LGHNA and YNFKEQ. V was pared by 0 bases and J by 5 bases, with 18 bases of the junction left unmatched. There are 20 residues in the CDR3. CDR3 amino acids: CASSQEYLSLASGSNNEQFF. The CDR3 DNA reads as TGTGCCAGCAGCCAAGAGTACCTCAGCCTGGCTAGCGGGTCCAACAATGAGCAGTTCTTC.

The chain carries TRBV5-4 and TRBJ2-3; D uncertain. Looked up from germline, CDR1 is SGHNT and CDR2 is YYREEE (reference sequence). CDR3 length equals 13 residues. The V gene lost 3 bases and the J gene lost 4 bases, with 9 bases spanning the gap. The DNA for the CDR3 is TGTGCCAGCAGCTCCGATGCGTCAGATACGCAGTATTTT. This translates into CASSSDASDTQYF.

This clone was observed once. This rearrangement joins TRBV28 to TRBJ2-1; 7 bases match TRBD2. With V trimmed by 5 bases and J by 9 bases, 4 bases remained unmatched. Germline lookup yields CDR1 MDHEN and CDR2 SYDVKM. The CDR3 loop spans 12 amino acids. CDR3 region: CASSVLATEQFF. The DNA for the CDR3 is TGTGCCAGCAGTGTACTAGCGACTGAGCAGTTCTTC.

This clone came up a few times. The rearrangement joins TRBV7-3 to TRBJ2-1; D is uncertain. Germline CDR1 and CDR2: SGHTA and FQGTGA. The CDR3 is 16 amino acids. Trimming took 2 bases from V and 12 from J, leaving 23 bases between them. Here the CDR3 reads CASSLSRLGVGSGQFF. In DNA form, the CDR3 reads TGTGCCAGCAGCTTATCGAGGCTAGGTGTAGGATCGGGGCAGTTCTTC.

CDR3 DNA: TGTGCCAGCAGTGCCGGGACAGGGGTTACCGGGGAGCTGTTTTTT. Amino acid sequence: CASSAGTGVTGELFF. This chain uses TRBV7-9 with TRBJ2-2, with 10 bases matching TRBD1. This CDR3 contains 15 residues. The V gene end was trimmed by 6 bases and the J gene end by 5 bases; junction bases not matched to a gene: 6. Germline CDR1 and CDR2: SEHNR and FQNEAQ (reference sequence).

This chain connects TRBV2 to TRBJ2-2; 16 bases are a match to TRBD2. Per germline, CDR1 SNHLY and CDR2 FYNNEI. V lost 6 bases, J lost 6 bases, and 4 bases stayed unmatched. The CDR3 loop spans 16 amino acids. The CDR3 here is CASRAGLAGGPGELFF. CDR3 DNA sequence: TGTGCCAGCAGGGCGGGACTAGCGGGAGGGCCCGGGGAGCTGTTTTTT.

This chain uses TRBV7-6 with TRBJ2-1, with a weak D call TRBD2 (5 bases). The V end was cut by 4 bases, the J end by 7 bases, with 11 bases between. The CDR3 length is 13 residues. Germline loops: CDR1 SGHVS, CDR2 FNYEAQ. As DNA, the CDR3 is TGTGCCAGCAGCTCGGGATGGAAGAATGAGCAGTTCTTC. Translating it yields CASSSGWKNEQFF.

The J gene is TRBJ2-3, the V gene TRBV28, with 11 bases aligning to TRBD2. J gave up 6 bases and V 4 bases, and 12 bases lay outside the gene matches. The CDR3 extends over 17 amino acids. Germline CDR1 reads MDHEN; CDR2 reads SYDVKM. CDR3 in amino acids: CASSSPSASGRRDTQYF. The CDR3 nucleotides are TGTGCCAGCAGTTCACCCAGTGCTAGCGGGAGGAGGGATACGCAGTATTTT.

The chain couples TRBV18 to TRBJ2-7, with 11 nucleotides matching TRBD2. CDR3 size: 15 residues. Germline values: CDR1 KGHSH, CDR2 LQKENI. V was clipped by 2 bases and J by 4 bases; unmatched bases: 4. CDR3 bases: TGTGCCAGCTCACCAAGGACTAGCGGGTTTTACGAGCAGTACTTC. It encodes CASSPRTSGFYEQYF. Complete variable domain (other parts from reference TRBV18 and TRBJ2-7): NAGVMQNPRHLVRRRGQEARLRCSPMKGHSHVYWYRQLPEEGLKFMVYLQKENIIDESGMPKERFSAEFPKEGPSILRIQQVVRGDSAAYFCASSPRTSGFYEQYFGPGTRLTVT.

A single count supports this clone. The J gene is TRBJ1-5, the V gene TRBV19; 7 nucleotides align to TRBD1. CDR1 is LNHDA and CDR2 is SQIVND in the germline V gene (reference sequence). CDR3 length equals 17 residues. The J segment lost 4 bases and the V segment lost 5 bases, leaving 14 bases of the junction unmatched. The CDR3 DNA reads TGTGCCAGTAGTTCTATCCCAATATACAGGGGAAATCAGCCCCAGCATTTT. Protein: CASSSIPIYRGNQPQHF.

V gene TRBV2 combines with J gene TRBJ1-5, with 7 positions matching TRBD1. The CDR3 consists of 17 residues. The trim removed 5 bases at V and 0 bases at J, leaving 10 bases unmatched. Germline-derived CDR1 and CDR2 are SNHLY and FYNNEI. CDR3 sequence reads: CASSLGQLPYSNQPQHF. The DNA of the CDR3 is TGTGCCAGCAGTCTGGGACAGCTACCCTATAGCAATCAGCCCCAGCATTTT.

This clone was counted a single time. This chain connects TRBV5-1 to TRBJ2-7, with 12 bases matching TRBD2. V lost 3 bases and J lost 5; bases outside the gene matches: 9. Per the germline V gene, CDR1 is SGHRS and CDR2 is YFSETQ. There are 16 residues in the CDR3. CDR3 nucleotide sequence: TGCGCCAGCAGCTCGGGGGCTAGCGGGAGGGCCCACGAGCAGTACTTC. This codes for CASSSGASGRAHEQYF.

V gene TRBV27 combines with J gene TRBJ1-1; no firm D call. CDR3 length equals 13 residues. The germline gives CDR1 MNHEY, CDR2 SMNVEV (reference sequence). The V end was cut by 7 bases, the J end by 1 base, with 10 bases between. CDR3 region: CASNHGENTEAFF. Written as DNA, the CDR3 is TGTGCCAGCAATCACGGGGAGAACACTGAAGCTTTCTTT.

This rearrangement joins TRBV19 to TRBJ1-2, with 7 bases matching TRBD1. Germline assignment: CDR1 LNHDA and CDR2 SQIVND (reference sequence). J gave up 5 bases and V 3 bases, and 9 bases lay outside the gene matches. The CDR3 consists of 15 residues. CDR3 residues: CASSMRGLVRYGYTF. CDR3 nucleotides: TGTGCCAGTAGTATGAGGGGGCTGGTGCGATATGGCTACACCTTC. The entire variable domain, with the rest obtained from reference TRBV19 and TRBJ1-2, is as follows: DGGITQSPKYLFRKEGQNVTLSCEQNLNHDAMYWYRQDPGQGLRLIYYSQIVNDFQKGDIAEGYSVSREKKESFPLTVTSAQKNPTAFYLCASSMRGLVRYGYTFGSGTRLTVV.

The V gene is TRBV7-9, the J gene TRBJ2-1; 7 positions match TRBD1. J gave up 4 bases and V 2 bases, and 5 bases lay outside the gene matches. The CDR3 has 15 residues. Germline CDR1 SEHNR, CDR2 FQNEAQ (reference sequence). Written as DNA, the CDR3 is TGTGCCAGCAGCTTACTAGGGGGCCTTTACAATGAGCAGTTCTTC. Translated: CASSLLGGLYNEQFF.

The V gene is TRBV5-1, the J gene TRBJ1-4; 11 bases fit TRBD1. V was clipped by 4 bases and J by 8 bases; unmatched bases: 13. This CDR3 comprises 17 residues. Germline V gene data show CDR1 as SGHRS and CDR2 as YFSETQ. The CDR3, as DNA: TGCGCCAGCAGCCGGATAAGTCCGGGGACAGGGGGGGAAAAACTGTTTTTT. This encodes CASSRISPGTGGEKLFF.

Ten or more counts support this clone. CDR3 sequence reads: CAISGAGGSYNEQFF. The CDR3 region has the DNA TGTGCCATCAGTGGGGCAGGGGGCTCCTACAATGAGCAGTTCTTC. The chain recombines TRBV10-3 with TRBJ2-1; TRBD1 matches at 7 bases. The V and J ends lost 4 bases and 0 bases, in that order; junction bases with no gene match: 3. Per the germline V gene, CDR1 is ENHRY and CDR2 is SYGVKD. This CDR3 comprises 15 residues.

The chain carries TRBV5-4 and TRBJ1-1; D ambiguous. V gave up 4 bases and J gave up 3 bases, with 16 bases separating them. This CDR3 has 15 residues. In germline, CDR1 is SGHNT, CDR2 YYREEE (reference sequence). CDR3 nucleotides: TGTGCCAGCAGCCCGAGGTCTCTACGGGACACTGAAGCTTTCTTT. This encodes CASSPRSLRDTEAFF.

The gene calls are TRBV19 and TRBJ1-1; D ambiguous. There are 14 residues in the CDR3. Germline assignment: CDR1 LNHDA and CDR2 SQIVND (reference sequence). The V end lost 4 bases, the J end lost 3 bases, and 12 bases lay between the germline ends. CDR3 coding DNA: TGTGCCAGTAGTAAAGCCCGGGAATACACTGAAGCTTTCTTT. It encodes CASSKAREYTEAFF.

This chain connects TRBV2 to TRBJ1-4, with a possible D match to TRBD1 (5 bases). Per the germline V gene, CDR1 is SNHLY and CDR2 is FYNNEI. CDR3 length equals 13 residues. V was trimmed by 4 bases and J by 7 bases, leaving 10 bases between them. CDR3 in DNA: TGTGCCAGCAGTGTAGGGGCCGGTGAAAAACTGTTTTTT. The encoded protein is CASSVGAGEKLFF.

The rearrangement links TRBV28 to TRBJ2-7, with TRBD2 matching over 9 bases. CDR3 length: 14 amino acids. Germline V gene lookup returns CDR1 MDHEN and CDR2 SYDVKM. Trimming at V came to 5 bases and at J to 0 bases, leaving 2 bases not matched to a gene. In nucleotides, the CDR3 is TGTGCCAGCAGTCCTAGCGGGGCCTCCTACGAGCAGTACTTC. Its protein product is CASSPSGASYEQYF. Together with reference TRBV28 and TRBJ2-7, the CDR3 gives the full variable domain: DVKVTQSSRYLVKRTGEKVFLECVQDMDHENMFWYRQDPGLGLRLIYFSYDVKMKEKGDIPEGYSVSREKKERFSLILESASTNQTSMYLCASSPSGASYEQYFGPGTRLTVT.

The rearrangement links TRBV4-3 to TRBJ1-5; D uncertain. The CDR3 spans 16 residues. The germline CDR1 and CDR2 sequences are LGHNA and YSLEER. With 1 base removed from V and 5 bases from J, the gap between germline ends came to 15 bases. The CDR3 spells CASSQGYGEYDQPQHF. The DNA of the CDR3 is TGCGCCAGCAGCCAAGGTTACGGGGAGTACGATCAGCCCCAGCATTTT.

The CDR3 sequence is CASSSRQGPDTQYF. DNA for the CDR3: TGTGCCAGCAGCTCCCGACAGGGCCCAGATACGCAGTATTTT. The chain carries TRBV7-9 and TRBJ2-3, with 7 bases aligning to TRBD1. This CDR3 has 14 amino acids. J gave up 4 bases and V 4 bases, and 5 bases lay outside the gene matches. Per germline, CDR1 SEHNR and CDR2 FQNEAQ (reference sequence). Combining the CDR3 with reference TRBV7-9 and TRBJ2-3 gives the whole variable domain DTGVSQNPRHKITKRGQNVTFRCDPISEHNRLYWYRQTLGQGPEFLTYFQNEAQLEKSRLLSDRFSAERPKGSFSTLEIQRTEQGDSAMYLCASSSRQGPDTQYFGPGTRLTVL.

The V gene is TRBV27, the J gene TRBJ2-1, with 7 positions matching TRBD2. Looked up from germline, CDR1 is MNHEY and CDR2 is SMNVEV (reference sequence). V shed 3 bases, J shed 4 bases, and the junction held 9 bases outside the gene matches. The CDR3 loop spans 16 amino acids. The chain's CDR3 is CASSFLGLAGYNEQFF. CDR3 nucleotides: TGTGCCAGCAGTTTTCTGGGGTTAGCGGGTTACAATGAGCAGTTCTTC.

The chain has TRBV19 and TRBJ2-3, with TRBD2 identical over 10 bases. CDR3 length: 16 residues. V trimming: 4 bases; J trimming: 5 bases; junction bases outside the gene matches: 9. Germline CDR1 and CDR2: LNHDA and SQIVND (reference sequence). For the CDR3, the DNA is TGTGCCAGTAGTACTCGACTAGCGGGTGGGAGAGATACGCAGTATTTT. It specifies CASSTRLAGGRDTQYF.

This rearrangement joins TRBV2 to TRBJ2-2; 7 nucleotides match TRBD1. Germline V gene lookup returns CDR1 SNHLY and CDR2 FYNNEI. Trimming at V came to 7 bases and at J to 4 bases, leaving 9 bases not matched to a gene. There are 15 residues in the CDR3. The CDR3: CASTVGTEGTGELFF. In DNA form, the CDR3 reads TGTGCCAGCACGGTCGGGACAGAGGGCACCGGGGAGCTGTTTTTT.